This T cell receptor (beta chain) emerged from a study of Ad26.COV2.S vaccination and SARS-CoV-2 variants. Study-wide context: Dosing was one shot or two shots 56 days apart.

Here immunoSEQ multiplex PCR was the method, and the copy in TCRdb shows in-frame clones only, minus some. The sample lists around 250,000 clones, around 87% occurring once. About this clone: Its specificity is not known.

Looked up from germline, CDR1 is SGHTA and CDR2 is FQGTGA. V lost 4 bases to trimming and J lost 5 bases, with 14 bases between them. There are 15 residues in the CDR3. Noted treatment: some 20 received Ad26.COV2.S at low or high dose, single or two shots; about 5 received placebo; per-sample allocation not given. All samples were drawn on day 63, counting from the first vaccine or placebo injection. The study, taken as a whole, reports: It was reported that spike-specific CD8+ and CD4+ T cell responses were substantially broad after vaccination. Recipients of vaccine and of placebo showed similar breadth of their non-spike TCR repertoires.

V is TRBV7-3 and J is TRBJ1-4; D possibly corresponds to TRBD1 (5 bases). Material: peripheral blood, obtained in a trial of Ad26.COV2.S vaccine versus placebo. The receptor's source is a person aged 18-60 years who received the Ad26.COV2.S COVID-19 vaccine or a placebo. The CDR3 DNA is TGTGCCAGCAGCTACGCAGGGCGGACAAATGAAAAACTGTTTTTT. Translating it yields CASSYAGRTNEKLFF.